Judged by abundance, the clone carrying this T cell receptor (beta chain) is medium-sized. What it binds is not known. A TCRbeta library incorporating unique molecular identifiers was prepared. TCRdb itself ran the PCR reads through MiXCR, one entry per CDR3 protein. The table includes over 100,000 distinct CDR3 sequences, 7.5% to 9% detected once. CDR1 is DFQATT, CDR2 SNEGSKA, per germline (reference sequence). Trimming at V came to 6 bases and at J to 1 base, leaving 16 bases not matched to a gene. The CDR3 has 17 residues. This specimen belongs to a study of T-cell reconstitution after alpha-beta-depleted transplantation in children. Study-wide results and limits: Diversity of TCRbeta at day 60 was high in some patients, arising from surviving recipient T cells and thymic progenitors. T-cell counts and diversity at one year following transplant were attributed mainly to newly produced T cells. Expanded graft clones, several hundred of them, were reportedly the source of alpha-beta T cells about two months after transplant.

The chain recombines TRBV20-1 with TRBJ2-3; 7 bases agree with TRBD2. This material consisted of PBMCs, taken before TCRalphabeta/CD19-depleted stem cell transplant. This clonotype was sampled from a boy younger than 10 with acute lymphoblastic leukemia, due to receive a stem cell transplant. The CDR3 region is CSAESILAGGGTDTQYF. CDR3 sequence (DNA): TGCAGTGCCGAATCCATCCTAGCTGGGGGGGGCACAGATACGCAGTATTTT.